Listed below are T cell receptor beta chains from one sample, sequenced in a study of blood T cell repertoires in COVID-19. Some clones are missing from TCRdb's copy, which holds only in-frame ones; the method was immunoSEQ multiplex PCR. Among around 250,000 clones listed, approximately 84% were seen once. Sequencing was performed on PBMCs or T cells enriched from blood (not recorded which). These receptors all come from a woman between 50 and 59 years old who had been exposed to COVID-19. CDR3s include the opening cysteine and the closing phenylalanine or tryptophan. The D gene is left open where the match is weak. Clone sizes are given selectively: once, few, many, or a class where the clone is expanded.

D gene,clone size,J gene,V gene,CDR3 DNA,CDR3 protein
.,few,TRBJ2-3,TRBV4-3,TGCGCCAGCAGCCAAGATCTGGCAGACTACACAGATACGCAGTATTTT,CASSQDLADYTDTQYF
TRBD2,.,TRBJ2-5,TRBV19,TGTGCCAGTAGCGAGAGAGCCTCACTAGCGGGGGGGCGAGAGACCCAGTACTTC,CASSERASLAGGRETQYF
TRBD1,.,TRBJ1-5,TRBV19,TGTGCCAGTAGTATAGATCGACGGGACAGGGGTAGCAATCAGCCCCAGCATTTT,CASSIDRRDRGSNQPQHF
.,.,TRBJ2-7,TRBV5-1,TGCGCCAGCAGCTTGGGGCCCAGGGGAGAGCAGTACTTC,CASSLGPRGEQYF
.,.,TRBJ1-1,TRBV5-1,TGCGCCAGCAGCCGGGGAGCGGGGGTCACTGAAGCTTTCTTT,CASSRGAGVTEAFF
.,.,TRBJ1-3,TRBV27,TGTGCCAGCAGTTCTCAGGGCCGGCTCGGAAACACCATATATTTT,CASSSQGRLGNTIYF
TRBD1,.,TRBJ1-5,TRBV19,TGTGCCAGTAGATTTTTACAGGGGGCGAATCAGCCCCAGCATTTT,CASRFLQGANQPQHF
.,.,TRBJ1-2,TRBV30,TGTGCCTCCCTAAGGAGCGGCTCCGGACGTGGCTACACCTTC,CASLRSGSGRGYTF
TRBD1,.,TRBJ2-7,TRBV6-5,TGTGCCAGCAGTTACGGGACAGGGGGAGACGACGAGCAGTACTTC,CASSYGTGGDDEQYF
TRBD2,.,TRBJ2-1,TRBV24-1,TGTGCCACCAGTTCGACTAGCGGGGGGTCCAATGAGCAGTTCTTC,CATSSTSGGSNEQFF
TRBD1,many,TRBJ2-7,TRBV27,TGTGCCAGCAGTTTTGGGACAGCTGCCTACGAGCAGTACTTC,CASSFGTAAYEQYF
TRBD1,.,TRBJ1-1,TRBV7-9,TGTGCCAGCAGCCCCGGGACAGAACATAATGAAGCTTTCTTT,CASSPGTEHNEAFF
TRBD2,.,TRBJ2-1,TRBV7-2,TGTGCCAGCAGCTCCCCGGCTAGCGGGGCCTACAATGAGCAGTTCTTC,CASSSPASGAYNEQFF
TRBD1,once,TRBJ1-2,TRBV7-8,TGTGCCAGCAGCGACAGGGCGCTCAGTGGCTACACCTTC,CASSDRALSGYTF
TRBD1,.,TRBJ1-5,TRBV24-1,TGTGCCACCAGTGATTCCCGGACAGGGGGCAGGGAGCCCCAGCATTTT,CATSDSRTGGREPQHF
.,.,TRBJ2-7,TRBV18,TGTGCCAGCTCCCCCGGGGGACGCTACGAGCAGTACTTC,CASSPGGRYEQYF
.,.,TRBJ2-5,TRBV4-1,TGCGCCAGCAGCCAAGAATATGGGCAAGGGACCCAGTACTTC,CASSQEYGQGTQYF
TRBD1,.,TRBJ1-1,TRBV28,TGTGCCAGCAGCTTAACGACAGGGGAGGACACTGAAGCTTTCTTT,CASSLTTGEDTEAFF
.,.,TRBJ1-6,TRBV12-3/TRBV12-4,TGTGCCAGCATGCGGGACTATTCACCCCTCCACTTT,CASMRDYSPLHF
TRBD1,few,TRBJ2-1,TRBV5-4,TGTGCCAGCTCGGGGCAGGGGGCTCTCGAGGATGAGCAGTTCTTC,CASSGQGALEDEQFF
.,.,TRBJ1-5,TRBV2,TGTGCCAGCAGCTCCAGTCCCAATCAGCCCCAGCATTTT,CASSSSPNQPQHF
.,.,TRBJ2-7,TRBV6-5,TGTGCCAGCAGTCTACCCGGGGGATACGAGCAGTACTTC,CASSLPGGYEQYF
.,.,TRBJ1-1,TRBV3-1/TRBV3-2,TGTGCCAGCAGCAATCGGGGATGGGGCACTGAAGCTTTCTTT,CASSNRGWGTEAFF
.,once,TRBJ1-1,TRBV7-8,TGTGCCAGCAGCCCTTCTGCAGGGAAGGCTTTCTTT,CASSPSAGKAFF
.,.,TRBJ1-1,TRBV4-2,TGTGCCAGCAGCCAAGATCTCCAGGGTAACACTGAAGCTTTCTTT,CASSQDLQGNTEAFF
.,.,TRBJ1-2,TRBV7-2,TGTGCCAGCAGCCTAACACGACAGAACTATGGCTACACCTTC,CASSLTRQNYGYTF
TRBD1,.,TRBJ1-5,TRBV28,TGTGCCAGCAGCCCTGGACAGGGGTGGCAGCCCCAGCATTTT,CASSPGQGWQPQHF
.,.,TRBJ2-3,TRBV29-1,TGCAGCTCCAAAACAGATACGCAGTATTTT,CSSKTDTQYF
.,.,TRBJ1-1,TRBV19,TGTGCCAGTAGTATTAACAGCCTGAACACTGAAGCTTTCTTT,CASSINSLNTEAFF
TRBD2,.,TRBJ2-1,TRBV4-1,TGCGCCAGCAGCCATAGGACTAGTTTGGGGTACAATGAGCAGTTCTTC,CASSHRTSLGYNEQFF
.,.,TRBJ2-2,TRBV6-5,TGTGCCAGCAGTTACAGAGGTGGCACCGGGGAGCTGTTTTTT,CASSYRGGTGELFF
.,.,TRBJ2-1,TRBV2,TGTGCCAGCAGTGACATGGGAGAAAATGAGCAGTTCTTC,CASSDMGENEQFF
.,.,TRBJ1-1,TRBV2,TGTGCCAGCAGTTATCCCGAATCGTGGGAGGTATTCACTGAAGCTTTCTTT,CASSYPESWEVFTEAFF
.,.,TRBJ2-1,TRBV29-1,TGCAGCGTTGAAGAGCGGGGGCCCTATTACAATGAGCAGTTCTTC,CSVEERGPYYNEQFF
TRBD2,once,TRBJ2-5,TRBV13,TGTGCCAGCAGTTTTAGCGGGGGGCCAAGGGAGACCCAGTACTTC,CASSFSGGPRETQYF
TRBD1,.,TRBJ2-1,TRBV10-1,TGCGCCAGCAGTGAGAGAGGGGGCGCGGTGAATGAGCAGTTCTTC,CASSERGGAVNEQFF
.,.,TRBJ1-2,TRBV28,TGTGCCACCGCGGGCGGGTTCGGGGTTAACTATGGCTACACCTTC,CATAGGFGVNYGYTF
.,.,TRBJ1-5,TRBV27,TGTGCCAGCAGTTTATCCGCGGGTCAGCCCCAGCATTTT,CASSLSAGQPQHF
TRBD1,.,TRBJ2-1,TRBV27,TGTGCCAGCGCGGACATGGGCTTTTCGGACAGGGGGACCTACAATGAGCAGTTCTTC,CASADMGFSDRGTYNEQFF